These 12 T cell receptor beta chains originate from one sample sequenced in a study of T cell changes during pregnancy in multiple sclerosis. The table came from immunoSEQ multiplex PCR; TCRdb's copy has only in-frame clones and leaves some out. Counted here are about 100,000 clones, over 80% occurring once; the ten biggest clones make up roughly 2.7%. Sequences were derived from peripheral blood, sampled in the first trimester of pregnancy. These receptor sequences come from a female donor with multiple sclerosis, enrolled in a pregnancy study.

The genes are TRBV5-1 and TRBJ1-1; D is possibly TRBD1 (6 bases). CDR1 and CDR2 (germline): SGHRS, YFSETQ. This CDR3 is built from 14 residues. Trimming stripped 3 bases from V and 0 bases from J, with 9 bases between. CDR3 nucleotides: TGCGCCAGCAGCTCGGACAGAATGAACACTGAAGCTTTCTTT. Amino acids: CASSSDRMNTEAFF. The variable domain in full, completed from reference TRBV5-1 and TRBJ1-1, reads KAGVTQTPRYLIKTRGQQVTLSCSPISGHRSVSWYQQTPGQGLQFLFEYFSETQRNKGNFPGRFSGRQFSNSRSEMNVSTLELGDSALYLCASSSDRMNTEAFFGQGTRLTVV.

This clone was detected only once. The chain recombines TRBV30 with TRBJ2-7; no definite D call. The CDR3 covers 13 residues. Trimming removed 0 bases from V and 3 bases from J, with 9 bases in between. The V gene's germline CDR1 is GTSNPN and CDR2 SVGIG (reference sequence). The CDR3 bases are TGTGCCTGGAGTGTAGCCGAAAGCTACGAGCAGTACTTC. The encoded protein is CAWSVAESYEQYF.

This rearrangement joins TRBV7-2 to TRBJ2-1; 13 nucleotides agree with TRBD2. From germline, CDR1 is SGHTA and CDR2 FQGNSA. The V and J ends lost 5 bases and 8 bases, in that order; junction bases with no gene match: 18. This CDR3 comprises 19 residues. The CDR3 protein is CASSRRLAGGRHLVDEQFF. The CDR3 bases are TGTGCCAGCAGCCGGAGACTAGCGGGAGGACGGCACCTCGTGGATGAGCAGTTCTTC.

This rearrangement joins TRBV27 to TRBJ2-7; 12 bases agree with TRBD2. Germline values: CDR1 MNHEY, CDR2 SMNVEV (reference sequence). V gave up 7 bases and J gave up 6 bases; unmatched junction bases: 10. The length of the CDR3 is 15 residues. The CDR3 protein is CASTGGGLAGSEQYF. The CDR3, as DNA: TGTGCCAGCACGGGCGGAGGACTAGCGGGAAGCGAGCAGTACTTC.

The J gene is TRBJ1-3, the V gene TRBV6-5; tentative D call: TRBD1 (5 bases). The germline CDR1 and CDR2 sequences are MNHEY and SVGAGI. Trimming removed 7 bases at V and 0 bases at J, with 13 bases between. CDR3 length: 15 amino acids. In DNA form, the CDR3 reads TGTGCCAGCAAACTGGACACTGCCTCTGGAAACACCATATATTTT. Its translation is CASKLDTASGNTIYF.

The chain employs TRBV5-1 and TRBJ2-1, with D maybe TRBD2 (6 bases). CDR1 and CDR2 (germline): SGHRS, YFSETQ. V lost 0 bases, J lost 9 bases, and 16 bases lay in between. This CDR3 is built from 15 residues. CDR3 residues: CASSLDGVAVREQFF. In DNA form, the CDR3 reads TGCGCCAGCAGCTTGGATGGAGTAGCGGTCCGTGAGCAGTTCTTC.

The chain employs TRBV18 and TRBJ2-2; D is unclear. CDR1 is KGHSH and CDR2 is LQKENI in the germline V gene. CDR3 size: 15 residues. V lost 1 base to trimming and J lost 5 bases, with 11 bases between them. This CDR3 reads CASSPRGKWTGELFF. CDR3 DNA: TGTGCCAGCTCACCACGAGGCAAGTGGACCGGGGAGCTGTTTTTT.

The chain is built from TRBV5-5 and TRBJ2-1; maybe TRBD1 (5 bases). Germline V CDR1 and CDR2: SGHKS, YYEKEE (reference sequence). V was cut by 4 bases and J by 1 base, with 15 bases left in between. CDR3 length equals 16 residues. The DNA for the CDR3 is TGTGCCAGCAGCCCGACAGCTACCTTATCCTACAATGAGCAGTTCTTC. Protein sequence: CASSPTATLSYNEQFF.

This clone has just one count. The rearrangement links TRBV27 to TRBJ1-5; the D gene is possibly TRBD1 (5 bases). The CDR3 loop spans 15 amino acids. Trimming pared 0 bases from V and 2 bases from J, leaving 8 bases between. Germline CDR1 MNHEY, CDR2 SMNVEV (reference sequence). CDR3 sequence reads: CASSLSIGGNQPQHF. CDR3 DNA sequence: TGTGCCAGCAGTTTATCGATAGGGGGCAATCAGCCCCAGCATTTT.

The CDR3, as DNA: TGTGCCAGCAGCCTTCTTACAGGGAGTGGCAATCAGCCCCAGCATTTT. It specifies CASSLLTGSGNQPQHF. The chain couples TRBV28 to TRBJ1-5; D is possibly TRBD1 (6 bases). The germline V gene has CDR1 MDHEN and CDR2 SYDVKM. Trimming left V 6 bases short and J 2 bases short, with 17 bases between. CDR3 length: 16 amino acids.

The chain is built from TRBV29-1 and TRBJ1-2, with D maybe TRBD1 (6 bases). CDR3 length: 12 residues. Trimming shortened V by 7 bases and J by 4 bases, and 13 bases separated the two germline ends. From germline, CDR1 is SQVTM and CDR2 ANQGSEA. The CDR3 bases are TGCAGCGGGGACACAGCTGGCTATGGCTACACCTTC. Protein product: CSGDTAGYGYTF.

The chain combines TRBV11-2 with TRBJ2-3, with a tentative D call TRBD2 (6 bases). Trimming took off 5 bases at V and 2 bases at J, with 17 bases between the two ends. This CDR3 has 16 residues. Germline V gene data show CDR1 as SGHAT and CDR2 as FQNNGV. In nucleotides, the CDR3 is TGTGCCAGCAGCACCCTGGGGGGACTTATCACAGATACGCAGTATTTT. Translation: CASSTLGGLITDTQYF.